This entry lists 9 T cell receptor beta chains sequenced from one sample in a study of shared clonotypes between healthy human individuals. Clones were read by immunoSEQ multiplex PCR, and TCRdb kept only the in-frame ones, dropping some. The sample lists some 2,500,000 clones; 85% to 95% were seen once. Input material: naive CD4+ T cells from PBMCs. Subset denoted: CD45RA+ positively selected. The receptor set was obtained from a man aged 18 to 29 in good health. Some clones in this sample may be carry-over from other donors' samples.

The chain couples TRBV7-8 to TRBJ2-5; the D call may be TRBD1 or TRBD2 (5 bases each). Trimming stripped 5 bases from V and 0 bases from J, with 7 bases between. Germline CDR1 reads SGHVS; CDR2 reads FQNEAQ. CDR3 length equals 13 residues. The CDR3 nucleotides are TGTGCCAGCAGCCCGGGACACCAAGAGACCCAGTACTTC. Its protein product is CASSPGHQETQYF.

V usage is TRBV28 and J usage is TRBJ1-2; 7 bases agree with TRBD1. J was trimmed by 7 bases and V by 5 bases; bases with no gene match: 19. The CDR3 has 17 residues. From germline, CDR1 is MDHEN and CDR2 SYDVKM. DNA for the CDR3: TGTGCCAGCAGTACCTCTTCTACACAGGGGCTAGAAGGTGGCTACACCTTC. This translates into CASSTSSTQGLEGGYTF.

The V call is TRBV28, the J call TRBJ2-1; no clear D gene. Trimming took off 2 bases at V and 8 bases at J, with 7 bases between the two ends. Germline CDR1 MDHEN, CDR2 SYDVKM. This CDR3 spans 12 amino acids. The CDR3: CASSLGLYEQFF. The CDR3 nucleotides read TGTGCCAGCAGTTTAGGGTTGTATGAGCAGTTCTTC.

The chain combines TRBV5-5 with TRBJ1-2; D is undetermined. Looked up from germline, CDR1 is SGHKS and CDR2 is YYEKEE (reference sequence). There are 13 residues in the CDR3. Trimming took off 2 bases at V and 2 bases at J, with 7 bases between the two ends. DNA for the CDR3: TGTGCCAGCAGCTTAAGAGAGAACTATGGCTACACCTTC. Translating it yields CASSLRENYGYTF.

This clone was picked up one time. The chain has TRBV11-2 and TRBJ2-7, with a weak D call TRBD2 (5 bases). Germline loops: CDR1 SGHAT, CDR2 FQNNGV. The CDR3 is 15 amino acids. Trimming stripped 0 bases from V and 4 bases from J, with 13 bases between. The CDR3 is CASSLDPGRMYEQYF. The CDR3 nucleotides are TGTGCCAGCAGCTTAGACCCGGGAAGGATGTACGAGCAGTACTTC.

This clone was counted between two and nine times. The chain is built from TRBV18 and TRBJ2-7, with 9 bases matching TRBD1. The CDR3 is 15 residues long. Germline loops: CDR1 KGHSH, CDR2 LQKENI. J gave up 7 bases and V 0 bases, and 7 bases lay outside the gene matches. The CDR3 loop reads CASSPPRGQGGEQYF. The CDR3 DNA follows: TGTGCCAGCTCACCACCGAGGGGACAGGGAGGTGAGCAGTACTTC.

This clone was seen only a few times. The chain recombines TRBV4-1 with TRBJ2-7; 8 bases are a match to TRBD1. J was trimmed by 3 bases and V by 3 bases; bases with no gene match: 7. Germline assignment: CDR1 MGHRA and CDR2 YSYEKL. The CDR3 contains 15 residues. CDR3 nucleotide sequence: TGCGCCAGCAGCCACGGACAGGGAATGGACTACGAGCAGTACTTC. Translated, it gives CASSHGQGMDYEQYF.

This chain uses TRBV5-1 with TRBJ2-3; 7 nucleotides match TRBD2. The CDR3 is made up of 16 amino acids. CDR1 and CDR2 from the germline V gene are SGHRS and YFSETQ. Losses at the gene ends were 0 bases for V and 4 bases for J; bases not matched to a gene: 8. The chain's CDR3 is CASSLGGGSLSDTQYF. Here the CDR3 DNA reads TGCGCCAGCAGCTTGGGCGGCGGGAGTTTATCAGATACGCAGTATTTT.

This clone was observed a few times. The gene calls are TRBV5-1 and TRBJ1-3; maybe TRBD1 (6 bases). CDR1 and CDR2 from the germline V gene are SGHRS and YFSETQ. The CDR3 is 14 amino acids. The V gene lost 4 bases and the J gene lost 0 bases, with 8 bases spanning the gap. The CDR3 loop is CASSQTGSGNTIYF. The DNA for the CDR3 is TGCGCCAGCAGCCAGACAGGCTCTGGAAACACCATATATTTT.